This T cell receptor (beta chain) was captured in a study of human T cells and chemical hapten exposure (dated by TCRdb to about 2021). Concerning the study at large: For sensitization, 2% DPC in acetone was applied to an approximately 2 cm by approximately 2 cm area of upper inner arm skin. Libraries were pooled for sequencing, and per-sample TCR yields varied mainly because of small differences in library volumes within the pool. Both TCR alpha and TCR beta chains were sequenced from each blood RNA sample. Alopecia areata with under or over 50% scalp involvement, alopecia totalis and alopecia universalis were represented in the patient cohort, which was mostly female. Patch testing on the upper back used Finn chambers containing 0.01% DPC, with scoring done after 6 days according to International Contact Dermatitis Research Group standards. Blood for TCR sequencing was provided by twenty-nine alopecia patients at one to four time points (pre-sensitization, 2, 6 and 24 weeks). Patient blood was sampled pre-sensitization (week 0) and at 2, 6 and about 24 weeks after DPC sensitization. Weekly therapeutic DPC doses were additionally applied to the scalp of patients throughout the roughly 25-week study period. Peripheral blood TCR repertoire changes were tracked in vivo in alopecia patients during primary and secondary sensitization to the hapten diphenylcyclopropenone (DPC).

Regarding this clonotype: No antigen is known for it. No clone much larger than this one lies a single base away; base qualities are absent.

Trimming costs V 7 bases and J 12 bases, and their ends lie 18 bases apart. Sequences SQVTM (CDR1) and ANQGSEA (CDR2) are obtained from the germline V gene. Taken from cysteine to phenylalanine, the CDR3 has 11 residues. The kept DNA is CDR3 alone, 33 bases in frame from the first base. The library was produced with RACE. TCRdb shows the sequencer as NextSeq 500. Library preparation attached unique molecular identifiers to individual cDNA molecules for quantitative, reproducible TCR counting. Under the source paper's analysis protocol: The median number of TCRs per sample was approximately 93,000, ranging from about 23,224 to 750,000. The Decombinator software suite was used to annotate the V, J and CDR3 of the TCR reads. For PS versus PT1 abundance plots, all samples were subsampled to the same number of TCRs (28,000). Expanded TCRs were defined as absent before sensitization and observed at least eight times at the 2-week time point. TCRdb ran its own pipeline on the public reads, namely fastp trimming at Q25 and MiXCR clone calling, and kept in-frame beta chains. Duplicate CDR3 protein sequences are folded into a single record with the most common DNA and genes. What appears here as the V and J calls and clone size reflects TCRdb's work, not the paper's. This sample lists 40,000 or so distinct CDR3 sequences; roughly 13% were detected once. Around 2.5% of the sample rests with the top ten.

In the paper's terms, the time point label means: patch test 3, about 24 weeks after DPC sensitization. The treatment or condition label, as the study defines it: therapeutic diphenylcyclopropenone sensitization with weekly scalp DPC. Total RNA was isolated from unfractionated whole blood collected in Tempus Blood RNA tubes. At every patch-test visit, the blood draw took place before the patch test was put on. Patients were considered eligible if aged 18 to 70, diagnosed with alopecia and deemed suitable for DPC therapy, and patients were excluded if pregnant. Results the study describes overall, beyond this receptor: Patch test score was positively correlated with the number of PT1 expanded TCRs, with significance at thresholds 8, 16 and 32 but not at 4. Repeated subsampling changed both the strength of the expansion versus patch-test correlation and the threshold at which the correlation became significant. No change with DPC sensitization was found in the number of TCRs above 1 in 1000 frequency, and no evidence of global repertoire structure alterations was found. Significantly more large CDR3 similarity clusters were formed by expanded TCRs than by pre-sensitization or healthy control sets, consistent with antigen-driven responses. Because every patient had alopecia, a presumed autoimmune disease, the patients' immune response might differ from that of healthy individuals.

This specimen was whole blood, taken in connection with sensitization to the hapten diphenylcyclopropenone (DPC). The chain is made from TRBV29-1 and TRBJ1-2, with the D gene uncertain. The clonotype comes from a woman in her 40s with alopecia areata. Some clones in this sample may be carry-over from other donors' samples. The CDR3 is CSAQSPGLHTF. The DNA sequence is TGCAGCGCACAATCCCCCGGGTTGCACACCTTC.